Shown below are 29 T cell receptor beta chains from a single sample sequenced in a study of blood T cell repertoires in COVID-19. The method was immunoSEQ multiplex PCR; TCRdb's version includes in-frame clones alone and lacks a portion of them. This table holds approximately 220,000 clones, roughly 85% found once. Sample: peripheral blood. The receptors derive from a woman aged 40 to 50 with active or convalescent COVID-19.

J is TRBJ2-7 and V is TRBV7-9; 9 bases agree with TRBD1. V shed 3 bases and J 5 bases; nucleotides not matched to a gene: 8. This CDR3 contains 15 residues. Per the germline V gene, CDR1 is SEHNR and CDR2 is FQNEAQ (reference sequence). CDR3 region: CASSLTTGGYHEQYF. The CDR3 nucleotides read TGTGCCAGCAGCTTGACGACAGGGGGATATCACGAGCAGTACTTC.

V gene TRBV2 combines with J gene TRBJ1-1, with a possible D match to TRBD1 (5 bases). There are 14 residues in the CDR3. V was shortened by 6 bases and J by 1 base, with 12 bases between the two germline ends. The V gene's germline CDR1 is SNHLY and CDR2 FYNNEI. Here the CDR3 reads CASRAGLWNTEAFF. CDR3 DNA: TGTGCCAGCAGGGCGGGACTCTGGAACACTGAAGCTTTCTTT.

This clone showed up just a few times. V usage is TRBV5-6 and J usage is TRBJ1-5; D is undetermined. This CDR3 spans 15 amino acids. CDR1 is SGHDT and CDR2 is YYEEEE in the germline V gene. V dropped 5 bases and J dropped 0 bases, with 12 bases sitting between them. CDR3 residues: CASSLSGSSNQPQHF. The CDR3 coding sequence is TGTGCCAGCAGTTTGTCGGGTTCTAGCAATCAGCCCCAGCATTTT. The full variable domain, rest sourced from reference TRBV5-6 and TRBJ1-5, is DAGVTQSPTHLIKTRGQQVTLRCSPKSGHDTVSWYQQALGQGPQFIFQYYEEEERQRGNFPDRFSGHQFPNYSSELNVNALLLGDSALYLCASSLSGSSNQPQHFGDGTRLSIL.

The genes are TRBV7-9 and TRBJ1-2, with D possibly TRBD1 on 6 matching bases. Between the trimmed V and J ends, which lost 0 bases and 6 bases, there was a span of 14 bases. The CDR3 is 15 amino acids. In germline, CDR1 is SEHNR, CDR2 FQNEAQ (reference sequence). Written as DNA, the CDR3 is TGTGCCAGCAGCTTAGCGCTTGCAGGGGAGCATGGCTACACCTTC. This encodes CASSLALAGEHGYTF.

The chain links TRBV6-1 to TRBJ1-2; D perhaps matches TRBD1 (6 bases). This CDR3 spans 15 amino acids. Germline CDR1 is MNHNS and CDR2 is SASEGT. V was trimmed by 3 bases and J by 5 bases, leaving 16 bases between them. CDR3 amino acids: CASSDPSGTTYGYTF. CDR3 nucleotides: TGTGCCAGCAGTGATCCGTCCGGGACAACTTATGGCTACACCTTC.

A word on this clone: Sequence at one end of the junction differs from germline and may be a read error. The V and J genes are TRBV4-3 and TRBJ1-1, with a tentative D call TRBD1 (6 bases). The CDR3 is 13 residues long. Germline assignment: CDR1 LGHNA and CDR2 YSLEER. The CDR3 region is CASSQDTGEQGIF. The CDR3 DNA is TGCGCCAGCAGCCAAGATACGGGCGAACAGGGCATCTTT.

This rearrangement joins TRBV24-1 to TRBJ2-1; the match to TRBD1 covers 7 bases. The CDR3 spans 15 residues. After removal of 2 bases from V and 2 bases from J, the junction contained 2 bases not matched to a gene. Looked up from germline, CDR1 is KGHDR and CDR2 is SFDVKD. The CDR3 DNA follows: TGTGCCACCAGTGATTCGGACAGGCCCTACAATGAGCAGTTCTTC. Translating it yields CATSDSDRPYNEQFF.

This chain uses TRBV6-4 with TRBJ1-6; the D gene is possibly TRBD1 (6 bases). The germline gives CDR1 MRHNA, CDR2 SNTAGT. The CDR3 totals 16 residues. V was trimmed by 5 bases and J by 0 bases, leaving 11 bases between them. CDR3 amino acids: CASSRTASSYNSPLHF. The CDR3 nucleotides read TGTGCCAGCAGTCGGACAGCCAGCTCCTATAATTCACCCCTCCACTTT.

The chain carries TRBV2 and TRBJ1-2, with 9 bases fitting TRBD1. V dropped 4 bases and J dropped 4; count of bases not matched to a gene: 4. Germline CDR1 reads SNHLY; CDR2 reads FYNNEI. The CDR3 covers 14 residues. This CDR3 reads CASSGAQGAYGYTF. The CDR3 coding sequence is TGTGCCAGCAGTGGGGCACAGGGGGCCTATGGCTACACCTTC.

The genes are TRBV9 and TRBJ2-2, with D perhaps TRBD1 (6 bases). From germline, CDR1 is SGDLS and CDR2 YYNGEE. Deletions cut 4 bases from V and 1 base from J, with 14 bases between. The CDR3 totals 16 residues. CDR3 amino acids: CASSIQSGVNTGELFF. The CDR3 coding sequence is TGTGCCAGCAGCATTCAGTCAGGGGTGAACACCGGGGAGCTGTTTTTT.

J is TRBJ2-7 and V is TRBV18; D gene uncertain. Germline CDR1 KGHSH, CDR2 LQKENI. V was clipped by 0 bases and J by 7 bases, with 7 bases between them. This CDR3 spans 12 amino acids. The CDR3 DNA follows: TGTGCCAGCTCACCACCGTGGCCGGAGCAGTACTTC. Its translation: CASSPPWPEQYF.

This clone has just a few counts. The rearrangement uses TRBV7-9 and TRBJ2-5, with TRBD1 matching over 8 bases. CDR3 length: 13 amino acids. The junction had 4 bases not matched to a gene; V was cut back by 5 bases and J by 5 bases. Germline CDR1 reads SEHNR; CDR2 reads FQNEAQ (reference sequence). The CDR3 nucleotides are TGTGCCAGCAGCCGCGACAGGGGTGAGACCCAGTACTTC. Residues: CASSRDRGETQYF.

This sequence joins TRBV4-1 and TRBJ1-1, with a possible D match to TRBD1 (6 bases). The germline gives CDR1 MGHRA, CDR2 YSYEKL. The CDR3 is 16 residues long. Trimming cost V 1 base and J 3 bases, with 15 bases left between them. CDR3 DNA sequence: TGCGCCAGCAGCCAAGCCAGGGGCAGTGTAGACACTGAAGCTTTCTTT. Translated, it gives CASSQARGSVDTEAFF.

V usage is TRBV28 and J usage is TRBJ1-3, with a weak D call TRBD1 (5 bases). Germline loops: CDR1 MDHEN, CDR2 SYDVKM. V lost 4 bases to trimming and J lost 0 bases, with 10 bases between them. The CDR3 totals 15 residues. This CDR3 reads CASSWTPSSGNTIYF. The DNA of the CDR3 is TGTGCCAGCAGTTGGACACCTTCCTCTGGAAACACCATATATTTT.

The DNA for the CDR3 is TGTGCCAGCAGCGGTTTTTGGGAGAAAAACATTCAGTACTTC. Translated: CASSGFWEKNIQYF. The chain couples TRBV6-5 to TRBJ2-4, with D tentatively TRBD2 (5 bases). CDR1 and CDR2 (germline): MNHEY, SVGAGI. The CDR3 has 14 residues. V dropped 6 bases and J dropped 4 bases, with 13 bases sitting between them.

This clone is a singleton in its sample. J is TRBJ2-5 and V is TRBV7-2, with TRBD2 matching over 13 bases. V dropped 5 bases and J dropped 2; count of bases not matched to a gene: 5. This CDR3 spans 16 amino acids. Germline V gene lookup returns CDR1 SGHTA and CDR2 FQGNSA. CDR3 sequence (DNA): TGTGCCAGCAGCAGGACTAGCGGGGGATTACAAGAGACCCAGTACTTC. Translation: CASSRTSGGLQETQYF.

CDR3 bases: TGTGCCAGAAGCCCGGGACAACGAGCCTACGAGCAGTACTTC. This sequence encodes CARSPGQRAYEQYF. The gene calls are TRBV5-3 and TRBJ2-7, with TRBD1 as a possible D gene (6 bases). TRBV5-3 carries the ORF label, with uncertain function. CDR3 size: 14 residues. The germline V and J ends were trimmed by 4 bases and 2 bases, with 13 bases remaining between them.

The rearrangement links TRBV9 to TRBJ1-3; D unresolved. Trimming pared 4 bases from V and 0 bases from J, leaving 20 bases between. The CDR3 is 18 amino acids. Germline V gene sequence: CDR1 SGDLS, CDR2 YYNGEE. CDR3 nucleotides: TGTGCCAGCAGCCCAAAGCGCCTGTTGGCTACCTCTGGAAACACCATATATTTT. Translating it yields CASSPKRLLATSGNTIYF.

J is TRBJ2-7 and V is TRBV10-3; the D is unclear. The V and J ends lost 5 bases and 0 bases respectively, with 11 bases between them. This CDR3 comprises 14 residues. CDR1 and CDR2 (germline): ENHRY, SYGVKD. The CDR3 nucleotides are TGTGCCATCAGTCCCTTCCAGAACTCCTACGAGCAGTACTTC. It yields the protein CAISPFQNSYEQYF.

This chain joins TRBV19 and TRBJ2-5, with 7 positions matching TRBD2. V was pared by 1 base and J by 2 bases, with 1 base of the junction left unmatched. The germline V gene encodes CDR1 LNHDA and CDR2 SQIVND (reference sequence). The CDR3 consists of 14 residues. The CDR3 DNA is TGTGCCAGTAGTATAGGACTAGCTCAAGAGACCCAGTACTTC. As protein: CASSIGLAQETQYF.

The chain carries TRBV27 and TRBJ2-7, with 10 bases identical to TRBD1. The V segment lost 2 bases and the J segment 3 bases; nucleotides outside the gene matches: 10. The CDR3 is made up of 17 amino acids. Germline V gene data show CDR1 as MNHEY and CDR2 as SMNVEV (reference sequence). The CDR3, as DNA: TGTGCCAGCAGTTTAGCCACCGTGGGACAGGGGTTCTACGAGCAGTACTTC. Translating gives CASSLATVGQGFYEQYF.

The chain employs TRBV2 and TRBJ1-2; 8 nucleotides agree with TRBD1. This CDR3 is built from 12 residues. V lost 8 bases and J lost 8; bases outside the gene matches: 7. Germline lookup yields CDR1 SNHLY and CDR2 FYNNEI. The CDR3 DNA is TGTGCCAGCGTGCAGGGGGCTAGGGGCTACACCTTC. Translation gives CASVQGARGYTF.

The chain joins TRBV30 to TRBJ1-5, with D perhaps TRBD1 (5 bases). This CDR3 is built from 11 residues. Germline CDR1 and CDR2: GTSNPN and SVGIG (reference sequence). The ends were cut back, 3 bases at V and 13 bases at J, with 13 bases in the middle. The CDR3 reads CAWSVGVSQHF. As DNA, the CDR3 is TGTGCCTGGAGCGTAGGGGTATCTCAGCATTTT. Full variable domain (missing parts from reference TRBV30 and TRBJ1-5): SQTIHQWPATLVQPVGSPLSLECTVEGTSNPNLYWYRQAAGRGLQLLFYSVGIGQISSEVPQNLSASRPQDRQFILSSKKLLLSDSGFYLCAWSVGVSQHFGDGTRLSIL.

The chain employs TRBV13 and TRBJ2-1; 9 bases are shared with TRBD2. The junction had 7 bases not matched to a gene; V was cut back by 7 bases and J by 0 bases. The CDR3 is 16 residues long. Germline V gene data show CDR1 as PRHDT and CDR2 as FYEKMQ (reference sequence). CDR3: CASTRSGGSSYNEQFF. CDR3 sequence (DNA): TGTGCCAGCACCCGAAGCGGGGGGAGCTCCTACAATGAGCAGTTCTTC.

The V call is TRBV14, the J call TRBJ2-3, with 8 bases lining up with TRBD1. The length of the CDR3 is 18 residues. From germline, CDR1 is SGHDN and CDR2 FVKESK. The trim removed 4 bases at V and 4 bases at J, leaving 16 bases unmatched. The CDR3 DNA is TGTGCCAGCAGCCGGGGGGTAGACAGGGGACCGGCGGCAGATACGCAGTATTTT. Translation: CASSRGVDRGPAADTQYF.

The rearrangement uses TRBV19 and TRBJ2-7, with D unresolved. CDR1 and CDR2 (germline): LNHDA, SQIVND (reference sequence). The CDR3 contains 13 residues. V gave up 3 bases and J gave up 5 bases, with 11 bases separating them. CDR3: CASSMQVSDEQYF. The CDR3 DNA follows: TGTGCCAGTAGTATGCAGGTTTCGGACGAGCAGTACTTC.

The chain is built from TRBV19 and TRBJ1-5; D remains unclear. Germline V gene data show CDR1 as LNHDA and CDR2 as SQIVND (reference sequence). Trimming left V 7 bases short and J 7 bases short, with 14 bases between. The CDR3 contains 13 residues. CDR3 sequence (DNA): TGTGCCAGTAACACCGAGAGAGGGCAGCCCCAGCATTTT. It specifies CASNTERGQPQHF.

The CDR3 is CASSPGLASTDTQYF. The CDR3 DNA is TGTGCCAGCAGCCCTGGACTAGCGAGCACAGATACGCAGTATTTT. V is TRBV14 and J is TRBJ2-3, with 9 bases lining up with TRBD2. V shed 4 bases and J 0 bases; nucleotides not matched to a gene: 2. CDR1 is SGHDN and CDR2 is FVKESK in the germline V gene. The length of the CDR3 is 15 residues.

V is TRBV2 and J is TRBJ2-2, with D possibly matching TRBD1 (6 bases). Trimming removed 9 bases from V and 1 base from J, with 15 bases in between. The CDR3 sequence is 15 residues long. Germline V gene lookup returns CDR1 SNHLY and CDR2 FYNNEI. The CDR3 loop reads CASQGGAVNTGELFF. Here the CDR3 DNA reads TGTGCCAGTCAAGGGGGAGCGGTGAACACCGGGGAGCTGTTTTTT.